Listed below are T cell receptor beta chains from one sample, sequenced in a study of stem cell transplantation in POMP-related autoinflammatory disease. Profiled with immunoSEQ multiplex PCR; TCRdb holds only in-frame clones, not every one. The data contain about 8,900 clones, more than 85% of them singletons. The material was CD8+ T cells from PBMCs, obtained before stem cell transplantation. The receptors originated from a human donor with POMP-related autoinflammation and immune dysregulation (PRAID). The CDR3 runs from the conserved cysteine through the conserved F or W. D genes are given only for firm matches. For some rows the clone size is stated as once, few or many, or as a class when expanded; others skip it.

>TRBV7-2|.|TRBD2|TRBJ2-7
CASSLGAGGPPYEQYF
TGTGCCAGCAGCTTAGGAGCGGGAGGCCCGCCCTACGAGCAGTACTTC
>TRBV28|once|TRBD1|TRBJ2-7
CASSVGTGEYYEQYF
TGTGCCAGCAGTGTCGGGACAGGGGAATACTACGAGCAGTACTTC
>TRBV9|.|.|TRBJ2-3
CASSVVGGSADTQYF
TGTGCCAGCAGCGTAGTCGGGGGAAGCGCAGATACGCAGTATTTT
>TRBV6-5|.|.|TRBJ1-1
CASSRGEGTEAFF
TGTGCCAGCAGTCGAGGGGAGGGGACTGAAGCTTTCTTT
>TRBV19|few|.|TRBJ1-1
CASRSRGDPNTEAFF
TGTGCCAGTAGGTCCAGGGGAGATCCGAACACTGAAGCTTTCTTT
>TRBV11-3|.|.|TRBJ1-1
CASSLGRNTEAFF
TGTGCCAGCAGCTTAGGCAGGAACACTGAAGCTTTCTTT
>TRBV19|.|.|TRBJ2-7
CASSITVFLAGSYEQYF
TGTGCCAGTAGTATTACCGTCTTTCTAGCCGGATCCTACGAGCAGTACTTC
>TRBV7-3|.|.|TRBJ2-5
CASSLAEEETQYF
TGTGCCAGCAGCTTAGCGGAGGAAGAGACCCAGTACTTC
>TRBV6-5|once|TRBD1|TRBJ2-1
CASSQQGWNEQFF
TGTGCCAGCAGTCAACAGGGGTGGAATGAGCAGTTCTTC
>TRBV2|once|.|TRBJ2-7
CASSVSGGGSYEQYF
TGTGCCAGCAGTGTTAGCGGTGGTGGCTCCTACGAGCAGTACTTC
>TRBV9|.|.|TRBJ2-3
CASSVEGPSLGTDTQYF
TGTGCCAGCAGCGTAGAGGGACCCTCTTTAGGCACAGATACGCAGTATTTT
>TRBV7-9|.|.|TRBJ2-2
CASSLPGGGEDTGELFF
TGTGCCAGCAGCCTCCCGGGAGGGGGCGAGGACACCGGGGAGCTGTTTTTT
>TRBV13|.|TRBD2|TRBJ2-1
CASSYETSGGNEQFF
TGTGCCAGCAGCTATGAGACTAGCGGGGGCAATGAGCAGTTCTTC
>TRBV15|.|.|TRBJ2-2
CATSQGGGELFF
TGTGCCACCAGTCAGGGGGGCGGGGAGCTGTTTTTT
>TRBV6-1|.|.|TRBJ2-7
CAILNRSYEQYF
TGTGCCATTCTCAACCGGTCCTACGAGCAGTACTTC
>TRBV4-1|.|.|TRBJ2-2
CASSQGTVGELFF
TGCGCCAGCAGCCAAGGCACAGTCGGGGAGCTGTTTTTT
>TRBV11-2|once|.|TRBJ2-5
CASSLVLTGTQYF
TGTGCCAGCAGCTTAGTACTTACCGGGACCCAGTACTTC
>TRBV5-6|.|.|TRBJ1-4
CASSAMGGKLFF
TGTGCCAGCAGCGCCATGGGGGGAAAACTGTTTTTT
>TRBV19|.|.|TRBJ1-1
CASSIGGALGAEAFF
TGTGCCAGTAGTATCGGAGGCGCGCTGGGGGCTGAAGCTTTCTTT
>TRBV9|.|.|TRBJ2-2
CASSVAGGFGELFF
TGTGCCAGCAGCGTAGCGGGTGGGTTCGGGGAGCTGTTTTTT
>TRBV6-5|.|.|TRBJ2-1
CASSYSAGDYNEQFF
TGTGCCAGCAGTTACTCGGCAGGGGACTACAATGAGCAGTTCTTC
>TRBV2|.|TRBD1|TRBJ2-4
CASSGGSDRGKNIQYF
TGTGCCAGCAGTGGGGGCTCGGACAGGGGCAAAAACATTCAGTACTTC
>TRBV10-1|.|TRBD2|TRBJ2-1
CASSLTSGGASGGNEQFF
TGCGCCAGCAGTCTGACTAGCGGGGGGGCGTCCGGCGGGAATGAGCAGTTCTTC
>TRBV19|.|TRBD2|TRBJ2-1
CASSYGGGANEQFF
TGTGCCAGTAGTTATGGCGGGGGGGCCAATGAGCAGTTCTTC